This note documents a single TCR beta chain sequence. An end of the junction differs from the germline gene, which may be a read error. The data were obtained in a study of blood T cell repertoires in COVID-19. Study-level background: The United States, Italy and Spain were the sources of the acute and convalescent COVID-19 samples. T cells, B-cell-depleted T cells, or PBMCs provided the cDNA or gDNA that served as material.

Methods used by the authors: Reference gene primer amplification gave estimated nucleated cell counts. Only in-frame clones appear in the TCRdb table, and some are missing; sequencing was by immunoSEQ multiplex PCR. Clone size and the V and J calls come from that table; the DNA yielded D and trimming. The data show more than 140,000 clones, with 70% to 90% seen just once and 1.5% held by the top ten. The CDR3 is made up of 15 amino acids. Germline V gene lookup returns CDR1 MNHNS and CDR2 SASEGT. Specimen: peripheral blood. The TCR originated in a woman between 55 and 75 years old with acute or convalescent COVID-19. The chain combines TRBV6-1 with TRBJ2-2, with 9 nucleotides matching TRBD2. The CDR3, as DNA: TGTGCCAGCAGTAAAGCGGGGGGGAACACCGGGGAGCTGTTTTTT. Translation: CASSKAGGNTGELFF.